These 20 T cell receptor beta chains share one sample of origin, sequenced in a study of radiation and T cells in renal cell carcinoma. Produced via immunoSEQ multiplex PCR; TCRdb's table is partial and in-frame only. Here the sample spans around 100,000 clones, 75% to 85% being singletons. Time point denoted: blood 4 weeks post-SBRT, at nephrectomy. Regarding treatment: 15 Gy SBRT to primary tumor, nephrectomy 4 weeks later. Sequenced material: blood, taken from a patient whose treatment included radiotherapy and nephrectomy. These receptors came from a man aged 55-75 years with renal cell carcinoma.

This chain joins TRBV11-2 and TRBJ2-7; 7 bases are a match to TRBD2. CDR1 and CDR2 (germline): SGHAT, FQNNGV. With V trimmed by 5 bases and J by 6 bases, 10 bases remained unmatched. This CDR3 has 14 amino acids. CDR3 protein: CASSPRWGGREQYF. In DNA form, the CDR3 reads TGTGCCAGCAGCCCTCGATGGGGAGGGCGCGAGCAGTACTTC.

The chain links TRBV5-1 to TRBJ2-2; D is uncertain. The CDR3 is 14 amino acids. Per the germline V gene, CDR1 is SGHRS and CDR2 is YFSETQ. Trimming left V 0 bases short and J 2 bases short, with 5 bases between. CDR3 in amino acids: CASSLEPNTGELFF. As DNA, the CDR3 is TGCGCCAGCAGCTTGGAACCCAACACCGGGGAGCTGTTTTTT.

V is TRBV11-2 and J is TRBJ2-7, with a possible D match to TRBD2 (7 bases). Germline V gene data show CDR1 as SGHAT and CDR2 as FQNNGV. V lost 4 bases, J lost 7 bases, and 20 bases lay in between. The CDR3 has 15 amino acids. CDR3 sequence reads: CASSSQGSGAGEQYF. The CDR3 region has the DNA TGTGCCAGCAGCTCACAGGGTAGCGGAGCGGGGGAGCAGTACTTC.

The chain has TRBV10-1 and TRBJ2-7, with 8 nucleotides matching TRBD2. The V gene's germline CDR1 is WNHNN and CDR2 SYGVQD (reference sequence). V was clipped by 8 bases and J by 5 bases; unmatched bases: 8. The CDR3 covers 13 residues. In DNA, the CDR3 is TGCGCCAGCCGTAGCGGGATATCCGACGAGCAGTACTTC. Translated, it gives CASRSGISDEQYF.

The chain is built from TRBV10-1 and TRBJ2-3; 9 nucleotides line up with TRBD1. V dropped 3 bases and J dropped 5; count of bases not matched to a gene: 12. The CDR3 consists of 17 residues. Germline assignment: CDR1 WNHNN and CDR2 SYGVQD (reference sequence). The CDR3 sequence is CASSDDPGQGWVDTQYF. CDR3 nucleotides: TGCGCCAGCAGTGACGATCCGGGACAGGGTTGGGTAGATACGCAGTATTTT.

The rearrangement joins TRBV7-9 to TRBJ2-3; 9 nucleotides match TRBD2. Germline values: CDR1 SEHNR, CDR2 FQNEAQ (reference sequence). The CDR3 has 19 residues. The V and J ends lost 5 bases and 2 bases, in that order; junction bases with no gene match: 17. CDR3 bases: TGTGCCAGCAGCGAACCTACAGGGGTGCTAGCGGGACCCACAGATACGCAGTATTTT. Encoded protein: CASSEPTGVLAGPTDTQYF.

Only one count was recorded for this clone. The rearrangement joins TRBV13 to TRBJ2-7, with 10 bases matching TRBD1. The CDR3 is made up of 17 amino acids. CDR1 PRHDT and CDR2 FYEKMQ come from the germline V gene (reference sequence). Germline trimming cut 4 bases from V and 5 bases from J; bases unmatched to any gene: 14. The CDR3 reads CASSSPIRDRGRHEQYF. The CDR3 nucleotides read TGTGCCAGCAGCTCTCCCATCAGGGACAGGGGTAGGCACGAGCAGTACTTC.

CDR3 residues: CASSVDPTGYSNQPQHF. The CDR3 DNA reads TGTGCCAGCAGCGTAGACCCCACAGGCTATAGCAATCAGCCCCAGCATTTT. V and J are TRBV9 and TRBJ1-5; D is perhaps TRBD1 (5 bases). The ends were cut back, 0 bases at V and 0 bases at J, with 13 bases in the middle. The germline gives CDR1 SGDLS, CDR2 YYNGEE. This CDR3 is built from 17 residues.

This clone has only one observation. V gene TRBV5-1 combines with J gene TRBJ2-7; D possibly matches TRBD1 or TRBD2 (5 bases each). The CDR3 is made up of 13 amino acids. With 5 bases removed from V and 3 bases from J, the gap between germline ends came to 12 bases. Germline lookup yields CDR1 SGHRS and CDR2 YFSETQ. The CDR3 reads CASRDGTRYEQYF. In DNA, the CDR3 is TGCGCCAGCAGGGACGGGACCCGCTACGAGCAGTACTTC. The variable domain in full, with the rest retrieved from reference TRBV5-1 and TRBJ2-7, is KAGVTQTPRYLIKTRGQQVTLSCSPISGHRSVSWYQQTPGQGLQFLFEYFSETQRNKGNFPGRFSGRQFSNSRSEMNVSTLELGDSALYLCASRDGTRYEQYFGPGTRLTVT.

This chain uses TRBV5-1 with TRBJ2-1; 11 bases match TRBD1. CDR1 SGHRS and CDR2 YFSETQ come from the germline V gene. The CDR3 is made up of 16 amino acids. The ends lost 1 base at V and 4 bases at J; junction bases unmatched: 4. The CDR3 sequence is CASSLSGTGGYNEQFF. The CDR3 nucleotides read TGCGCCAGCAGCTTGTCCGGGACAGGGGGGTACAATGAGCAGTTCTTC.

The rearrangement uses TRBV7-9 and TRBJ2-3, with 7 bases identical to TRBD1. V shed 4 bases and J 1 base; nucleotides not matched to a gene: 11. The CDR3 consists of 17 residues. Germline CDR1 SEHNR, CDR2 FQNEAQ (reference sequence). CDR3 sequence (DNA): TGTGCCAGCAGCTCGACCGGACAGGAAGATCGCACAGATACGCAGTATTTT. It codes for CASSSTGQEDRTDTQYF. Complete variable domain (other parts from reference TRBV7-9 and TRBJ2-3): DTGVSQNPRHKITKRGQNVTFRCDPISEHNRLYWYRQTLGQGPEFLTYFQNEAQLEKSRLLSDRFSAERPKGSFSTLEIQRTEQGDSAMYLCASSSTGQEDRTDTQYFGPGTRLTVL.

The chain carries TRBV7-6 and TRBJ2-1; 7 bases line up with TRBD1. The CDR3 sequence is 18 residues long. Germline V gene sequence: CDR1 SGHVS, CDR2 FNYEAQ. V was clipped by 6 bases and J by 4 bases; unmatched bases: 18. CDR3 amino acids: CASRPLPGQVGPYNEQFF. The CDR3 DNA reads TGTGCCAGCAGACCTTTACCAGGACAGGTTGGCCCTTACAATGAGCAGTTCTTC.

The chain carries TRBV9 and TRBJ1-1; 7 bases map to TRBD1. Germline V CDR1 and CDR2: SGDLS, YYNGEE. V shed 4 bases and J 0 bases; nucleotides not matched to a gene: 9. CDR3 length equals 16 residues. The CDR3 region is CASSSRTGPLNTEAFF. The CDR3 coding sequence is TGTGCCAGCAGCTCCCGGACAGGACCCTTGAACACTGAAGCTTTCTTT. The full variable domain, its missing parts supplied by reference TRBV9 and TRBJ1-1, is DSGVTQTPKHLITATGQRVTLRCSPRSGDLSVYWYQQSLDQGLQFLIQYYNGEERAKGNILERFSAQQFPDLHSELNLSSLELGDSALYFCASSSRTGPLNTEAFFGQGTRLTVV.

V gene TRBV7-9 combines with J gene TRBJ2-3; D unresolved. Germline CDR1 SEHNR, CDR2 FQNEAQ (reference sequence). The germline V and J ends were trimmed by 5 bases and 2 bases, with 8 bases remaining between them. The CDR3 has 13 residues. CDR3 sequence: CASSRAATDTQYF. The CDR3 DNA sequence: TGTGCCAGCAGCCGCGCGGCCACAGATACGCAGTATTTT.

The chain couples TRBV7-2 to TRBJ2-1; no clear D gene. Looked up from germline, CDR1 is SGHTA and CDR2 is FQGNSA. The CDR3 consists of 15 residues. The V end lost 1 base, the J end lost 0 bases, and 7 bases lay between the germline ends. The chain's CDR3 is CASSLVGSSYNEQFF. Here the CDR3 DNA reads TGTGCCAGCAGCTTAGTGGGAAGCTCCTACAATGAGCAGTTCTTC. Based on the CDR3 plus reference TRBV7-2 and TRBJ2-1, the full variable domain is GAGVSQSPSNKVTEKGKDVELRCDPISGHTALYWYRQSLGQGLEFLIYFQGNSAPDKSGLPSDRFSAERTGGSVSTLTIQRTQQEDSAVYLCASSLVGSSYNEQFFGPGTRLTVL.

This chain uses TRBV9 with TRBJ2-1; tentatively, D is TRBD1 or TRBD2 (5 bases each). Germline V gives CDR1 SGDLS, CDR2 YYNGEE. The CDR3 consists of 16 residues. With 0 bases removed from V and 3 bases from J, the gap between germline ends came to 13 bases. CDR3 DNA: TGTGCCAGCAGCGTAGCGGCAGAGGGGATCTACAATGAGCAGTTCTTC. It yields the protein CASSVAAEGIYNEQFF.

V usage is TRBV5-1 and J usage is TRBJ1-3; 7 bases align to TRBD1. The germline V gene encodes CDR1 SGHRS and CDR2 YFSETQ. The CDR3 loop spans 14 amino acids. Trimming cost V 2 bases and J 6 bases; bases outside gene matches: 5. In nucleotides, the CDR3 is TGCGCCAGCAGCTTAACAACAGGGGAAAACACCATATATTTT. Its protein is CASSLTTGENTIYF.

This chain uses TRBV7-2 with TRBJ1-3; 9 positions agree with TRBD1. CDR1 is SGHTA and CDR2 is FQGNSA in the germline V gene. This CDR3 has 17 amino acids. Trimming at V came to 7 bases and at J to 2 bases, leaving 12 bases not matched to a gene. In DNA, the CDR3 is TGTGCCAGCACCCTAGGGGGACAGGGTAGTGCTGGAAACACCATATATTTT. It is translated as CASTLGGQGSAGNTIYF.

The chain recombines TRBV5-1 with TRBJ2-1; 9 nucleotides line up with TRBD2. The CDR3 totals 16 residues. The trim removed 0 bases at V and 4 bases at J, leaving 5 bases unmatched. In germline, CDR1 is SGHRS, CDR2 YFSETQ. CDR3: CASSLASLAGYNEQFF. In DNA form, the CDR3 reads TGCGCCAGCAGCTTGGCGAGCCTAGCGGGGTACAATGAGCAGTTCTTC.

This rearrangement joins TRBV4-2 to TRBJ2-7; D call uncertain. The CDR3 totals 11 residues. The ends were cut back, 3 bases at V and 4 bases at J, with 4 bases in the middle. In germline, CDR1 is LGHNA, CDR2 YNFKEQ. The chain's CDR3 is CASSQAYEQYF. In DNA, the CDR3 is TGTGCCAGCAGCCAGGCGTACGAGCAGTACTTC.